This T cell receptor beta chain derives from a study of shared clonotypes between healthy human individuals. Assay used: immunoSEQ multiplex PCR; TCRdb lists only in-frame clones, some missing. The sample records roughly 490,000 clones, about 79% being singletons. Germline-derived CDR1 and CDR2 are SGHNT and YYREEE (reference sequence). The CDR3 has 13 residues. Trimming removed 4 bases from V and 2 bases from J, with 9 bases in between. Donors were Caucasian adults residing in Nashville, Tennessee, USA. This clone was found a few times. This chain uses TRBV5-4 with TRBJ2-5; D may be TRBD1 (6 bases). The clonotype comes from a woman in her forties in good health. Some clones in this sample may be carry-over from other donors' samples. Sequencing was performed on PBMCs. CDR3 sequence (DNA): TGTGCCAGCAGCAGGACAGTACAAGAGACCCAGTACTTC. This gives the protein CASSRTVQETQYF.